This T cell receptor beta chain is drawn from a study of blood T cell repertoires in COVID-19. Whole-study context: Sample material is recorded as cDNA or gDNA derived from T cells, B-cell-depleted T cells, or PBMCs.

In the original workflow: Reference gene primer amplification in the assay estimated nucleated cell counts. TCRdb's copy holds only in-frame clones and misses some; the assay was immunoSEQ multiplex PCR. That table furnishes V, J and clone size, whereas the DNA furnished D and trimming. Of about 63,000 clones in the sample, roughly 85% are singletons; the top ten hold roughly 32%. V dropped 4 bases and J dropped 2; count of bases not matched to a gene: 6. The CDR3 is made up of 15 amino acids. The germline V gene encodes CDR1 SGDLS and CDR2 YYNGEE. The chain carries TRBV9 and TRBJ2-1; 7 nucleotides match TRBD2. This receptor was taken from a human donor in a cohort sampled during active COVID-19. Material for sequencing was peripheral blood. In nucleotides, the CDR3 is TGTGCCAGCAGCATAGTAGCGGGCGCCTACAATGAGCAGTTCTTC. Translation gives CASSIVAGAYNEQFF.